One sample yielded the 22 T cell receptor beta chains listed below, sequenced in a study of human T cells and chemical hapten exposure. In TCRdb, the RACE reads were re-called with MiXCR into one record per CDR3 protein. The sample comprises 300,000 to 450,000 distinct CDR3 sequences, roughly 6% of which are singletons, and more than 8% rests with the top ten. The time point denotes: pre-sensitization, week 0. Stated treatment: therapeutic diphenylcyclopropenone sensitization with weekly scalp DPC. The source was whole blood, collected in connection with sensitization to the hapten diphenylcyclopropenone (DPC). The receptors here all came from a woman younger than 30 with alopecia areata. Some clones in this sample may be carry-over from other donors' samples.

Many counts were recorded for this clonotype. The CDR3 region has the DNA TGCAGCTGGACAGCGAACACCGGGGAGCTGTTTTTT. It translates to CSWTANTGELFF. J is TRBJ2-2 and V is TRBV29-1, with D possibly matching TRBD1 (6 bases). The V gene's germline CDR1 is SQVTM and CDR2 ANQGSEA. Trimming took 8 bases from V and 0 from J, leaving 7 bases between them. The CDR3 loop spans 12 amino acids.

CDR3 sequence: CASSAYQPTDTQYF. CDR3 DNA sequence: TGCGCCAGCAGCGCTTATCAACCCACAGATACGCAGTATTTT. The gene calls are TRBV5-1 and TRBJ2-3; D is unclear. From germline, CDR1 is SGHRS and CDR2 YFSETQ. This CDR3 has 14 residues. Trimming left V 4 bases short and J 2 bases short, with 11 bases between.

Only a few counts were recorded for this clonotype. V is TRBV7-3 and J is TRBJ1-1, with D perhaps matching TRBD1 (6 bases). With 5 bases removed from V and 5 bases from J, the gap between germline ends came to 15 bases. The CDR3 has 14 amino acids. CDR1 SGHTA and CDR2 FQGTGA come from the germline V gene. CDR3 region: CASSLHREGTEAFF. The CDR3, as DNA: TGTGCCAGCAGCCTCCACAGGGAAGGGACTGAAGCTTTCTTT. The whole variable domain, remainder taken from reference TRBV7-3 and TRBJ1-1, is GAGVSQTPSNKVTEKGKYVELRCDPISGHTALYWYRQSLGQGPEFLIYFQGTGAADDSGLPNDRFFAVRPEGSVSTLKIQRTERGDSAVYLCASSLHREGTEAFFGQGTRLTVV.

This clonotype was counted only a few times. The chain uses TRBV20-1 and TRBJ1-3; D is ambiguous. Looked up from germline, CDR1 is DFQATT and CDR2 is SNEGSKA (reference sequence). The germline V and J ends were trimmed by 0 bases and 2 bases, with 8 bases remaining between them. The CDR3 sequence is 14 residues long. CDR3 amino acids: CSARDRVTGNTIYF. CDR3 coding DNA: TGCAGTGCTAGAGATCGGGTAACTGGAAACACCATATATTTT.

This clonotype was found a few times. The V gene is TRBV29-1, the J gene TRBJ1-2; TRBD1 aligns across 9 bases. The germline CDR1 and CDR2 sequences are SQVTM and ANQGSEA. V was pared by 6 bases and J by 2 bases, with 10 bases of the junction left unmatched. The CDR3 runs to 15 residues. CDR3 DNA sequence: TGCAGCGTACCCCCATCCGGGACAGGGAACTATGGCTACACCTTC. Its translation is CSVPPSGTGNYGYTF.

This clonotype was observed a few times. The chain joins TRBV5-1 to TRBJ2-1, with D perhaps matching TRBD2 (6 bases). V lost 2 bases and J 0 bases, leaving 12 bases between the germline ends. This CDR3 region has 16 residues. In germline, CDR1 is SGHRS, CDR2 YFSETQ. The CDR3 DNA follows: TGCGCCAGCAGCTTCAAGTTAGCGGACTCCTACAATGAGCAGTTCTTC. Its protein is CASSFKLADSYNEQFF.

Many counts were recorded for this clonotype. The chain carries TRBV6-2 or TRBV6-3 and TRBJ1-1; 7 bases agree with TRBD1. Germline loops: CDR1 MNHEY, CDR2 SVGEGT. The CDR3 is 17 residues long. V trimming: 2 bases; J trimming: 0 bases; junction bases outside the gene matches: 9. The CDR3 spells CASSYPDRVLVNTEAFF. CDR3 bases: TGTGCCAGCAGTTACCCAGACAGGGTACTCGTGAACACTGAAGCTTTCTTT.

There are many counts of this clonotype. V gene TRBV6-1 combines with J gene TRBJ1-4; D is perhaps TRBD1 (5 bases). V was trimmed by 3 bases and J by 6 bases, leaving 20 bases between them. The CDR3 totals 17 residues. The germline gives CDR1 MNHNS, CDR2 SASEGT. CDR3 sequence: CASSDSRSREGDEKLFF. CDR3 sequence (DNA): TGTGCCAGCAGTGATTCCCGGAGCAGGGAGGGTGATGAAAAACTGTTTTTT.

This clonotype was seen repeatedly, ten times or more. V gene TRBV7-2 combines with J gene TRBJ1-5; D is undetermined. Germline lookup yields CDR1 SGHTA and CDR2 FQGNSA. Deletions cut 3 bases from V and 5 bases from J, with 11 bases between. CDR3 size: 14 residues. CDR3 protein: CASSLQPFDQPQHF. Written as DNA, the CDR3 is TGTGCCAGCAGCTTGCAACCCTTTGATCAGCCCCAGCATTTT. Drawing the rest from reference TRBV7-2 and TRBJ1-5, the complete variable domain is GAGVSQSPSNKVTEKGKDVELRCDPISGHTALYWYRQSLGQGLEFLIYFQGNSAPDKSGLPSDRFSAERTGGSVSTLTIQRTQQEDSAVYLCASSLQPFDQPQHFGDGTRLSIL.

In its sample, this clonotype was seen a few times. This chain uses TRBV6-2 or TRBV6-3 with TRBJ2-7, with D possibly matching TRBD1 (5 bases). Looked up from germline, CDR1 is MNHEY and CDR2 is SVGEGT. V was cut by 1 base and J by 2 bases, with 9 bases left in between. The CDR3 extends over 14 amino acids. CDR3 nucleotides: TGTGCCAGCAGTTACTGGACACCAGCCTACGAGCAGTACTTC. Its protein product is CASSYWTPAYEQYF.

The chain couples TRBV7-6 to TRBJ2-3; 10 nucleotides align to TRBD1. This CDR3 has 15 residues. Germline CDR1 and CDR2: SGHVS and FNYEAQ. J lost 5 bases, V lost 6 bases, and 8 bases had no gene match. CDR3 nucleotide sequence: TGTGCCAGCAGTCAAGGGGACAGGGGAATAGATACGCAGTATTTT. Translated: CASSQGDRGIDTQYF.

V usage is TRBV6-5 and J usage is TRBJ2-1; 11 bases are a match to TRBD2. The CDR3 sequence is 15 residues long. The V gene end was trimmed by 5 bases and the J gene end by 6 bases; junction bases not matched to a gene: 6. CDR1 and CDR2 from the germline V gene are MNHEY and SVGAGI. CDR3 in amino acids: CASSLSGGASNEQFF. The CDR3 nucleotides read TGTGCCAGCAGTCTTAGCGGGGGGGCGAGCAATGAGCAGTTCTTC.

V is TRBV20-1 and J is TRBJ2-3; TRBD2 agrees at 9 bases. V lost 3 bases and J lost 5; bases outside the gene matches: 21. The CDR3 extends over 19 amino acids. Germline V gene lookup returns CDR1 DFQATT and CDR2 SNEGSKA (reference sequence). Here the CDR3 reads CSASIVSGGAEWGRDTQYF. The CDR3 DNA reads as TGCAGTGCTAGTATAGTTAGCGGGGGCGCCGAATGGGGGAGAGATACGCAGTATTTT.

This clonotype came up many times. The chain has TRBV9 and TRBJ2-5; D ambiguous. The V and J ends lost 0 bases and 5 bases respectively, with 5 bases between them. Germline V gives CDR1 SGDLS, CDR2 YYNGEE. This CDR3 contains 12 residues. The CDR3 sequence: CASSVDDETQYF. CDR3 nucleotide sequence: TGTGCCAGCAGCGTAGATGACGAGACCCAGTACTTC.

The chain combines TRBV12-3 or TRBV12-4 with TRBJ1-6; no reliable D call. The ends were cut back, 5 bases at V and 1 base at J, with 6 bases in the middle. The CDR3 covers 14 residues. CDR3 coding DNA: TGTGCCAGCAGTCGAAAGTCCTATAATTCACCCCTCCACTTT. It yields the protein CASSRKSYNSPLHF.

J is TRBJ2-1 and V is TRBV7-3; tentative D call: TRBD2 (5 bases). Germline assignment: CDR1 SGHTA and CDR2 FQGTGA. The V gene lost 5 bases and the J gene lost 7 bases, with 15 bases spanning the gap. There are 14 residues in the CDR3. CDR3 residues: CASSHTGLLNEQFF. CDR3 in DNA: TGTGCCAGCAGCCATACTGGACTCCTGAATGAGCAGTTCTTC.

The sample holds many counts of this clonotype. V gene TRBV6-2 or TRBV6-3 combines with J gene TRBJ2-1; 7 positions agree with TRBD2. Trimming took 4 bases from V and 0 from J; bases not matched to a gene: 15. This CDR3 spans 19 amino acids. The germline V gene encodes CDR1 MNHEY and CDR2 SVGEGT. The CDR3 here is CASSSRNNHLADSYNEQFF. The CDR3 nucleotides are TGTGCCAGCAGTTCCCGGAATAACCATCTAGCGGACTCCTACAATGAGCAGTTCTTC.

This clonotype was found once. This could be a read error, since a much larger clone is one nucleotide away. V gene TRBV7-9 combines with J gene TRBJ2-6; D might be TRBD1 (5 bases). This CDR3 is 14 amino acids long. CDR1 is SEHNR and CDR2 is FQNEAQ in the germline V gene (reference sequence). CDR3: CASSPSPGANILTF. In DNA, the CDR3 is TGTGCCAGCAGCCCGTCCCCTGGGGCCAACATCCTGACTTTC.

Points on this clonotype: This may be a read error: a much more frequent sequence differs by one nucleotide. The gene calls are TRBV21-1 and TRBJ1-5. TRBV21-1 is a documented pseudogene. This CDR3 comprises 14 residues. Written as DNA, the CDR3 is TGTGCCAGCGGCAGGCAGGATAGCAATCGGCCCCAGCATTTT. It translates to CASGRQDSNRPQHF.

This clonotype was seen ten or more times. J is TRBJ2-6 and V is TRBV29-1, with TRBD1 identical over 11 bases. After removal of 3 bases from V and 0 bases from J, the junction contained 4 bases not matched to a gene. Germline CDR1 is SQVTM and CDR2 is ANQGSEA. The CDR3 totals 17 residues. In DNA form, the CDR3 reads TGCAGCGTTGAGGCGGGGACAGGGGGCTCTGGGGCCAACGTCCTGACTTTC. Its translation is CSVEAGTGGSGANVLTF.

In the case of this clonotype: Just one base apart from a much larger clone, this may be a read error. V and J are TRBV6-5 and TRBJ2-3; the D gene could be TRBD1 or TRBD2 (6 bases each). The CDR3 sequence is 13 residues long. CDR1 is MNHEY and CDR2 is SVGAGI in the germline V gene. CDR3 amino acids: CASSNGGTDTQCF. CDR3 coding DNA: TGTGCCAGCAGCAACGGGGGCACAGATACGCAGTGTTTT.

This clonotype was detected many times. The chain is built from TRBV4-1 and TRBJ2-3, with 8 bases aligning to TRBD2. Germline-derived CDR1 and CDR2 are MGHRA and YSYEKL. The ends lost 1 base at V and 7 bases at J; junction bases unmatched: 7. The CDR3 runs 15 residues. CDR3 sequence reads: CASSQGTGGPNTQYF. DNA for the CDR3: TGCGCCAGCAGCCAAGGGACGGGGGGGCCTAATACGCAGTATTTT.